The 18 T cell receptor beta chains listed next were all sequenced from one sample in a study of blood T cell repertoires in COVID-19. Profiling relied on immunoSEQ multiplex PCR, and the TCRdb table lists in-frame clones only, not all of them. The profile shows roughly 100,000 clones, roughly 81% of them singletons. Input material: peripheral blood. These receptor sequences come from a man between 35 and 55 years old with active or convalescent COVID-19.

The V gene is TRBV18, the J gene TRBJ2-7; D is perhaps TRBD1 (6 bases). Trimming cost V 0 bases and J 7 bases, with 16 bases left between them. CDR3 length: 15 residues. The germline CDR1 and CDR2 sequences are KGHSH and LQKENI. CDR3 loop: CASSPPTDTTGEQYF. CDR3 in DNA: TGTGCCAGCTCACCACCGACGGATACTACAGGGGAGCAGTACTTC.

The chain carries TRBV6-1 and TRBJ2-5; TRBD2 matches at 8 bases. With V trimmed by 3 bases and J by 2 bases, 8 bases remained unmatched. Germline lookup yields CDR1 MNHNS and CDR2 SASEGT. The CDR3 is 16 residues long. The CDR3 coding sequence is TGTGCCAGCAGTGACCTCTGGGGCGGGGGGCAAGAGACCCAGTACTTC. Protein: CASSDLWGGGQETQYF.

This chain joins TRBV3-1 (or the pseudogene TRBV3-2) and TRBJ2-4, with 8 bases matching TRBD1. The CDR3 extends over 14 amino acids. The V segment lost 3 bases and the J segment 4 bases; nucleotides outside the gene matches: 2. Germline assignment: CDR1 LGHDT and CDR2 YNNKEL (reference sequence). CDR3 DNA sequence: TGTGCCAGCAGCCATGGACAGGGAAAAAACATTCAGTACTTC. Its protein is CASSHGQGKNIQYF.

V is TRBV6-4 and J is TRBJ2-1; tentatively, D is TRBD2 (5 bases). The germline CDR1 and CDR2 sequences are MRHNA and SNTAGT. The V and J ends lost 8 bases and 1 base respectively, with 15 bases between them. The CDR3 has 15 residues. The CDR3 loop reads CASGKKRESYNEQFF. The CDR3, as DNA: TGTGCCAGCGGGAAAAAGAGGGAATCCTACAATGAGCAGTTCTTC.

This chain uses TRBV4-2 with TRBJ2-1; TRBD2 agrees at 10 bases. There are 16 residues in the CDR3. Per the germline V gene, CDR1 is LGHNA and CDR2 is YNFKEQ. V shed 0 bases, J shed 9 bases, and the junction held 8 bases outside the gene matches. As DNA, the CDR3 is TGTGCCAGCAGCCAAGAGGGAGCGGGGGGGCTAGGTGAGCAGTTCTTC. Protein product: CASSQEGAGGLGEQFF.

A single count supports this clone. J is TRBJ2-7 and V is TRBV12-5; 10 bases agree with TRBD1. After removal of 0 bases from V and 6 bases from J, the junction contained 8 bases not matched to a gene. Germline V lookup: CDR1 LGHNT, CDR2 FRNRAP. The CDR3 contains 16 residues. The CDR3 coding sequence is TGTGCTAGTGGTTTGGTACTCGGGACAGGGGCCTTCGAGCAGTACTTC. Translating it yields CASGLVLGTGAFEQYF.

The chain employs TRBV7-2 and TRBJ2-3; 7 nucleotides agree with TRBD1. J gave up 2 bases and V 6 bases, and 11 bases lay outside the gene matches. Germline assignment: CDR1 SGHTA and CDR2 FQGNSA. CDR3 size: 16 residues. CDR3 residues: CASSQKKQGITDTQYF. The CDR3 nucleotides read TGTGCCAGCAGTCAAAAGAAACAGGGGATCACAGATACGCAGTATTTT.

The chain employs TRBV27 and TRBJ2-7; TRBD2 agrees at 9 bases. CDR1 and CDR2 from the germline V gene are MNHEY and SMNVEV (reference sequence). CDR3 size: 16 residues. Trimming at V came to 6 bases and at J to 2 bases, leaving 11 bases not matched to a gene. The CDR3 loop reads CASSHAGGGKTYEQYF. DNA for the CDR3: TGTGCCAGCAGCCACGCGGGGGGGGGAAAGACCTACGAGCAGTACTTC.

V gene TRBV18 combines with J gene TRBJ2-3, with TRBD2 as a possible D gene (6 bases). Germline V lookup: CDR1 KGHSH, CDR2 LQKENI. CDR3 size: 14 residues. V was clipped by 4 bases and J by 5 bases, with 13 bases between them. This CDR3 is CASSRETGVDTQYF. As DNA, the CDR3 is TGTGCCAGCTCACGGGAAACGGGGGTAGATACGCAGTATTTT.

V and J are TRBV4-1 and TRBJ1-3; the D gene is possibly TRBD1 (6 bases). CDR3 length equals 16 residues. V lost 0 bases, J lost 5 bases, and 14 bases lay in between. CDR1 is MGHRA and CDR2 is YSYEKL in the germline V gene. In nucleotides, the CDR3 is TGCGCCAGCAGCCAAGAACGGGGGGCCAGCCGAAACACCATATATTTT. Encoded protein: CASSQERGASRNTIYF.

The CDR3, as DNA: TGTGCCAGCAGTTCTTCCGGGGGGGGGAGCAATCAGCCCCAGCATTTT. Protein sequence: CASSSSGGGSNQPQHF. The chain couples TRBV6-2 or TRBV6-3 to TRBJ1-5; TRBD1 is a possible D gene (5 bases). The germline V gene has CDR1 MNHEY and CDR2 SVGEGT. V was shortened by 4 bases and J by 1 base, with 14 bases between the two germline ends. The CDR3 runs 16 residues.

This clone was seen once. This chain connects TRBV9 to TRBJ2-2; 13 bases align to TRBD2. This CDR3 has 16 residues. Unmatched junction bases numbered 3, after V lost 1 base and J lost 6 bases. Germline V gives CDR1 SGDLS, CDR2 YYNGEE. CDR3 nucleotide sequence: TGTGCCAGCAGCGTACCGGGACTAGCGGGGCCCGGGGAGCTGTTTTTT. Translating gives CASSVPGLAGPGELFF. Together with reference TRBV9 and TRBJ2-2, the CDR3 gives the full variable domain: DSGVTQTPKHLITATGQRVTLRCSPRSGDLSVYWYQQSLDQGLQFLIQYYNGEERAKGNILERFSAQQFPDLHSELNLSSLELGDSALYFCASSVPGLAGPGELFFGEGSRLTVL.

The rearrangement joins TRBV5-1 to TRBJ2-4; TRBD1 agrees at 9 bases. V shed 3 bases, J shed 1 base, and the junction held 5 bases outside the gene matches. This CDR3 is 16 amino acids long. The V gene's germline CDR1 is SGHRS and CDR2 YFSETQ. In DNA, the CDR3 is TGCGCCAGCAGCTCACTGACAGGGGGGGCCAAAAACATTCAGTACTTC. It yields the protein CASSSLTGGAKNIQYF.

This chain links TRBV20-1 with TRBJ1-3; no reliable D call. Per germline, CDR1 DFQATT and CDR2 SNEGSKA (reference sequence). The CDR3 is 11 amino acids. Trimming took off 6 bases at V and 8 bases at J, with 11 bases between the two ends. CDR3 DNA: TGCAGTGCGGCCCTAGAATACACCATATATTTT. Its protein is CSAALEYTIYF.

The CDR3 sequence is CASSSGGAMDQYF. CDR3 DNA: TGTGCCAGCAGTTCTGGGGGCGCCATGGACCAGTACTTC. The J gene is TRBJ2-5, the V gene TRBV12-3 or TRBV12-4; D might be TRBD1 (6 bases). This CDR3 region has 13 residues. The germline V and J ends were trimmed by 4 bases and 10 bases, with 16 bases remaining between them.

The V gene is TRBV14, the J gene TRBJ1-6, with D perhaps matching TRBD1 (6 bases). This CDR3 spans 15 amino acids. Per germline, CDR1 SGHDN and CDR2 FVKESK. The V and J ends lost 3 bases and 6 bases respectively, with 12 bases between them. The CDR3: CASSHGQWANSPLHF. CDR3 bases: TGTGCCAGCAGCCACGGACAGTGGGCTAATTCACCCCTCCACTTT.

A single count supports this clone. The chain uses TRBV4-2 and TRBJ2-1; 11 bases match TRBD2. CDR1 and CDR2 (germline): LGHNA, YNFKEQ. This CDR3 is built from 19 residues. Germline trimming cut 1 base from V and 8 bases from J; bases unmatched to any gene: 16. CDR3 sequence (DNA): TGTGCCAGCAGCCAAGTGGGCCTAGCGGGGGGTAGAAGGGTGGATGAGCAGTTCTTC. It translates to CASSQVGLAGGRRVDEQFF.

The gene calls are TRBV3-1 (or the pseudogene TRBV3-2) and TRBJ2-3; 7 bases fit TRBD2. Germline CDR1 reads LGHDT; CDR2 reads YNNKEL (reference sequence). The CDR3 is 13 amino acids. The J segment lost 11 bases and the V segment lost 2 bases, leaving 7 bases of the junction unmatched. This CDR3 is CASSQTGLAVQYF. The DNA of the CDR3 is TGTGCCAGCAGCCAAACTGGGCTAGCGGTGCAGTATTTT.